What follows describes a single TCR beta chain. Its antigen is not identified. The data originate from a study of shared clonotypes between healthy human individuals. Points from the study as a whole: Genetic and exposure-history diversity was limited by the small donor number.

This CDR3 is 14 amino acids long. The V gene's germline CDR1 is ENHRY and CDR2 SYGVKD. V was clipped by 6 bases and J by 5 bases, with 16 bases between them. Nashville, Tennessee was home to all donors, who were Caucasian adults. Generated by immunoSEQ multiplex PCR, the TCRdb table keeps only in-frame clones and is missing some. The table has roughly 2.5 million clones, over 85% seen once. The chain is built from TRBV10-3 and TRBJ2-5; D might be TRBD1 (6 bases). The sequenced sample was naive CD4+ T cells sorted from blood. Subset noted: CD45RA+ positively selected. The sequence derives from a man aged 18-30 years in good health. The CDR3 bases are TGTGCCATCAGGGATTCTGGGGGCGGCGAGACCCAGTACTTC. Its protein product is CAIRDSGGGETQYF.